This passage covers 14 T cell receptor beta chains from one sample sequenced in a study of blood T cell repertoires in COVID-19. Clones were read by immunoSEQ multiplex PCR, and TCRdb kept only the in-frame ones, dropping some. The sample shows 200,000 to 250,000 clones, 88% of them seen only once. Material: PBMCs or T cells enriched from blood (not recorded which). Source of these receptors: a woman aged 30 to 39 who had been exposed to COVID-19.

V usage is TRBV3-1 (or the pseudogene TRBV3-2) and J usage is TRBJ1-2; TRBD1 aligns across 10 bases. CDR3 length: 14 amino acids. V lost 5 bases and J lost 3; bases outside the gene matches: 3. Germline V gene data show CDR1 as LGHDT and CDR2 as YNNKEL (reference sequence). The CDR3 DNA is TGTGCCAGCAGCTTAGGACAGGGGGACTATGGCTACACCTTC. This codes for CASSLGQGDYGYTF.

The V gene is TRBV7-9, the J gene TRBJ1-2; tentative D call: TRBD1 (5 bases). V lost 4 bases and J 4 bases, leaving 10 bases between the germline ends. CDR1 and CDR2 from the germline V gene are SEHNR and FQNEAQ (reference sequence). This CDR3 is built from 13 residues. CDR3 sequence reads: CASSSQGSYGYTF. In DNA, the CDR3 is TGTGCCAGCAGCTCCCAGGGATCCTATGGCTACACCTTC.

The chain is built from TRBV5-6 and TRBJ2-7; 8 bases agree with TRBD1. Germline assignment: CDR1 SGHDT and CDR2 YYEEEE. V lost 0 bases to trimming and J lost 2 bases; unmatched junction nucleotides: 10. The CDR3 extends over 17 amino acids. This CDR3 reads CASSLVPGQATPYEQYF. CDR3 sequence (DNA): TGTGCCAGCAGCTTGGTACCGGGACAGGCTACACCCTACGAGCAGTACTTC. The full variable domain, rest sourced from reference TRBV5-6 and TRBJ2-7, is DAGVTQSPTHLIKTRGQQVTLRCSPKSGHDTVSWYQQALGQGPQFIFQYYEEEERQRGNFPDRFSGHQFPNYSSELNVNALLLGDSALYLCASSLVPGQATPYEQYFGPGTRLTVT.

This clone occurred a few times. CDR3 residues: CASRQNKKKEGRMNTEAFF. The DNA of the CDR3 is TGTGCCAGCAGACAAAACAAAAAGAAGGAGGGTAGAATGAACACTGAAGCTTTCTTT. This sequence joins TRBV2 and TRBJ1-1; D gene unclear. Germline V gene sequence: CDR1 SNHLY, CDR2 FYNNEI. The CDR3 consists of 19 residues. Trimming removed 6 bases from V and 0 bases from J, with 26 bases in between. Drawing the rest from reference TRBV2 and TRBJ1-1, the complete variable domain is EPEVTQTPSHQVTQMGQEVILRCVPISNHLYFYWYRQILGQKVEFLVSFYNNEISEKSEIFDDQFSVERPDGSNFTLKIRSTKLEDSAMYFCASRQNKKKEGRMNTEAFFGQGTRLTVV.

This chain joins TRBV29-1 and TRBJ1-3; TRBD1 matches 7 bases. V was clipped by 7 bases and J by 0 bases; unmatched bases: 3. The CDR3 runs 13 residues. Germline-derived CDR1 and CDR2 are SQVTM and ANQGSEA. CDR3 region: CSAQGGSGNTIYF. As DNA, the CDR3 is TGCAGCGCCCAGGGGGGCTCTGGAAACACCATATATTTT. Full variable domain (remainder filled in from reference TRBV29-1 and TRBJ1-3): SAVISQKPSRDICQRGTSLTIQCQVDSQVTMMFWYRQQPGQSLTLIATANQGSEATYESGFVIDKFPISRPNLTFSTLTVSNMSPEDSSIYLCSAQGGSGNTIYFGEGSWLTVV.

This chain joins TRBV18 and TRBJ1-5; D possibly corresponds to TRBD1 (5 bases). Germline values: CDR1 KGHSH, CDR2 LQKENI. V lost 5 bases and J 1 base, leaving 9 bases between the germline ends. This CDR3 comprises 14 residues. The CDR3 DNA reads TGTGCCAGCTCATCGACAGAGAGCAATCAGCCCCAGCATTTT. Residues: CASSSTESNQPQHF.

This clone showed up just a few times. The chain couples TRBV5-5 to TRBJ1-5; 7 bases fit TRBD1. Germline-derived CDR1 and CDR2 are SGHKS and YYEKEE (reference sequence). CDR3 size: 16 residues. J lost 5 bases, V lost 4 bases, and 12 bases had no gene match. The CDR3 sequence: CASSLEQGNRYQPQHF. The CDR3, as DNA: TGTGCCAGCAGCCTCGAACAGGGGAATCGGTATCAGCCCCAGCATTTT. Full variable domain (outside the CDR3, taken from reference TRBV5-5 and TRBJ1-5): DAGVTQSPTHLIKTRGQQVTLRCSPISGHKSVSWYQQVLGQGPQFIFQYYEKEERGRGNFPDRFSARQFPNYSSELNVNALLLGDSALYLCASSLEQGNRYQPQHFGDGTRLSIL.

V gene TRBV11-3 combines with J gene TRBJ2-5, with 8 bases lining up with TRBD2. V lost 5 bases and J lost 4; bases outside the gene matches: 6. The germline V gene encodes CDR1 SGHNT and CDR2 YENEEA. The CDR3 length is 14 residues. CDR3 amino acids: CASSPGLARETQYF. The CDR3 nucleotides read TGTGCCAGCAGCCCAGGACTAGCCCGAGAGACCCAGTACTTC.

This clone has just a few counts. Written as DNA, the CDR3 is TGTGCCAGCAGCCCCGGGCTTAGGGAGGATAATGGCTACACCTTC. This encodes CASSPGLREDNGYTF. The chain carries TRBV5-8 and TRBJ1-2; D uncertain. CDR1 is SGHTS and CDR2 is YDEGEE in the germline V gene. V lost 4 bases and J 6 bases, leaving 19 bases between the germline ends. The CDR3 extends over 15 amino acids.

The CDR3 loop reads CASSSRDLDTQYF. The CDR3 region has the DNA TGTGCCAGCAGTTCTCGGGATCTGGATACGCAGTATTTT. The V call is TRBV6-5, the J call TRBJ2-3; D perhaps matches TRBD2 (5 bases). The germline V gene has CDR1 MNHEY and CDR2 SVGAGI. The CDR3 has 13 amino acids. The V gene lost 4 bases and the J gene lost 6 bases, with 11 bases spanning the gap.

This chain's CDR3 is CASSVDRSNYGYTF. CDR3 in DNA: TGCGCCAGCAGCGTGGACAGATCTAACTATGGCTACACCTTC. The chain uses TRBV5-1 and TRBJ1-2, with D tentatively TRBD1 (6 bases). Germline CDR1 SGHRS, CDR2 YFSETQ. This CDR3 has 14 amino acids. Trimming removed 4 bases at V and 0 bases at J, with 10 bases between.

The rearrangement uses TRBV27 and TRBJ1-2; TRBD1 agrees at 12 bases. The V and J ends lost 5 bases and 4 bases, in that order; junction bases with no gene match: 5. The germline V gene has CDR1 MNHEY and CDR2 SMNVEV (reference sequence). This CDR3 has 15 residues. The CDR3 DNA reads TGTGCCAGCAGTCTCGGGACAGGGGGCACCTATGGCTACACCTTC. This gives the protein CASSLGTGGTYGYTF.

The chain carries TRBV6-1 and TRBJ2-7, with no clear D. Looked up from germline, CDR1 is MNHNS and CDR2 is SASEGT. The length of the CDR3 is 14 residues. V was clipped by 0 bases and J by 3 bases, with 9 bases between them. DNA of the CDR3: TGTGCCAGCAGTGAAGCGCTTCGGTACTACGAGCAGTACTTC. Protein sequence: CASSEALRYYEQYF.

The genes are TRBV4-1 and TRBJ1-5; D unclear. This CDR3 comprises 16 residues. CDR1 is MGHRA, CDR2 YSYEKL, per germline. The ends were cut back, 0 bases at V and 1 base at J, with 10 bases in the middle. The CDR3 spells CASSQEEGRSNQPQHF. The CDR3 DNA is TGCGCCAGCAGCCAAGAAGAGGGTCGCAGCAATCAGCCCCAGCATTTT.